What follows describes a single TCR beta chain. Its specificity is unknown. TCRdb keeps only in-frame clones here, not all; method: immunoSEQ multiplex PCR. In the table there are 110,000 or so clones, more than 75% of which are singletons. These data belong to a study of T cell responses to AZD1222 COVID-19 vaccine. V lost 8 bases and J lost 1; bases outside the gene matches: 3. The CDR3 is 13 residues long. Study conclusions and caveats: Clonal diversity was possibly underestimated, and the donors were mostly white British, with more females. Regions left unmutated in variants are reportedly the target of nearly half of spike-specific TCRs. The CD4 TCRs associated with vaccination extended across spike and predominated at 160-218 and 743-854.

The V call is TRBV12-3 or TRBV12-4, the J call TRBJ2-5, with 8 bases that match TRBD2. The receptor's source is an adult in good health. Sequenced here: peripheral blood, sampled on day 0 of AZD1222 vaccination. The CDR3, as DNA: TGTGCCAGCCCGGGGGGGGCCCAAGAGACCCAGTACTTC. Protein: CASPGGAQETQYF.